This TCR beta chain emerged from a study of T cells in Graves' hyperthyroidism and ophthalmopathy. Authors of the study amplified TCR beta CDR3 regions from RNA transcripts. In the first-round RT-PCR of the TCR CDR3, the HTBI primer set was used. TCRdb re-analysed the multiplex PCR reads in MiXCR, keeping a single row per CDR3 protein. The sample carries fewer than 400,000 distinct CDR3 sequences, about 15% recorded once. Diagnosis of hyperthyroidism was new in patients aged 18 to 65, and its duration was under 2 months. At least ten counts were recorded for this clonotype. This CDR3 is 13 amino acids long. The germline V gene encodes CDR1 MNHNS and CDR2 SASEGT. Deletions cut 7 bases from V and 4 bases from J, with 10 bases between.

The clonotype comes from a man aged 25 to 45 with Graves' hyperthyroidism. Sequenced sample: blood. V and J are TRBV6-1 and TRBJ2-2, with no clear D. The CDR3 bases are TGTGCCAGCAATCTTTTAGCCACCGGGGAGCTGTTTTTT. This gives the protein CASNLLATGELFF.